This TCR beta chain came from a study of cytomegalovirus exposure and HLA in healthy donors. Study-level points and caveats: TRBV6-2, TRBV6-3 and some other V segments were excluded as indistinguishable.

The PCR employed 60 Vbeta primers together with 13 Jbeta primers. TCRdb's copy holds only in-frame clones and misses some; the assay was immunoSEQ multiplex PCR. The sample contains 95,000 to 150,000 clones, roughly 87% of which appear only once. Germline V gene sequence: CDR1 LGHNA, CDR2 YSLEER. The ends were cut back, 0 bases at V and 5 bases at J, with 19 bases in the middle. The CDR3 has 17 residues. As regards this clone: Its antigen is currently unknown.

V and J are TRBV4-3 and TRBJ2-5; the D gene is possibly TRBD1 (6 bases). The TCR comes from a woman younger than 35 in good health and CMV-seronegative. The material sequenced was PBMCs. The CDR3 region has the DNA TGCGCCAGCAGCCAAGATCAGGGGACCAGTTCGACGGAGACCCAGTACTTC. Protein product: CASSQDQGTSSTETQYF.